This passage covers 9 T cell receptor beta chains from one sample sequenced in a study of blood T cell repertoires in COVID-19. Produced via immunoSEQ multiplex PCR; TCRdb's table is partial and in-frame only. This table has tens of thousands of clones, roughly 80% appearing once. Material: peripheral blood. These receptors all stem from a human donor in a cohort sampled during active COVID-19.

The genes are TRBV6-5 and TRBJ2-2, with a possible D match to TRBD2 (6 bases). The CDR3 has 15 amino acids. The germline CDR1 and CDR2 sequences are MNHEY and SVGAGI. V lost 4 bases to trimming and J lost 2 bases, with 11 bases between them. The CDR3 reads CASSLGLTNTGELFF. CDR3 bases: TGTGCCAGCAGTTTGGGACTTACTAACACCGGGGAGCTGTTTTTT.

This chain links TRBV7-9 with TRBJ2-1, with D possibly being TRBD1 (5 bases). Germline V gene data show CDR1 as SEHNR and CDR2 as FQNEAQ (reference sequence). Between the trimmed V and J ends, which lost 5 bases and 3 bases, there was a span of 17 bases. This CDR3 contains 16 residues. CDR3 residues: CASSPRQSRGYNEQFF. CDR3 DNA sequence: TGTGCCAGCAGCCCCCGACAGTCGAGAGGCTACAATGAGCAGTTCTTC.

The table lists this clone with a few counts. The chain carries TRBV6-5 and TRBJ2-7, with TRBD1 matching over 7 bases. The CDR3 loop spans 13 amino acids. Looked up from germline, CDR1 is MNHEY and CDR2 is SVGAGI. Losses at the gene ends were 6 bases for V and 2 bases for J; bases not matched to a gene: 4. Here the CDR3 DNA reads TGTGCCAGCAGCCCCGACAGGGCCTACGAGCAGTACTTC. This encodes CASSPDRAYEQYF.

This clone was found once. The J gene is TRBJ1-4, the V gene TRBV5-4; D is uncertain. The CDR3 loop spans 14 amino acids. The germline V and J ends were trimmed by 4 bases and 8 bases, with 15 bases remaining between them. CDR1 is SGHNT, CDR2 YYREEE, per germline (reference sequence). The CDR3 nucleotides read TGTGCCAGCAGCCCTGGTGGATCGAGGGAAAAACTGTTTTTT. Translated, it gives CASSPGGSREKLFF.

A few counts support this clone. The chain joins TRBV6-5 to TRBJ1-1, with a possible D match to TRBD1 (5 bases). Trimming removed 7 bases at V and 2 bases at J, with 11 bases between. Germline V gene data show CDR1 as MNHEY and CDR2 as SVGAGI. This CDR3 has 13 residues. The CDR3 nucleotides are TGTGCCAGCACATCGACAGTTAACACTGAAGCTTTCTTT. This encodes CASTSTVNTEAFF.

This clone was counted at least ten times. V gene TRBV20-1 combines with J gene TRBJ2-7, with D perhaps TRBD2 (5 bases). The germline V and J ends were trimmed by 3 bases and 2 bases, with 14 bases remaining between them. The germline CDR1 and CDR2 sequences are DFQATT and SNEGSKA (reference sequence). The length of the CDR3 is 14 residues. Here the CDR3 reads CSASGFGLPYEQYF. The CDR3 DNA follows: TGCAGTGCTAGTGGGTTCGGACTCCCCTACGAGCAGTACTTC.

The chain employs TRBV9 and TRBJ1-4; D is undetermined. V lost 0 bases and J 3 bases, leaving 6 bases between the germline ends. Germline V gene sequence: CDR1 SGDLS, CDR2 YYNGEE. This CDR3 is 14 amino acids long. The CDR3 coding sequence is TGTGCCAGCAGCGTAGAGGGAGCTAATGAAAAACTGTTTTTT. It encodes CASSVEGANEKLFF.

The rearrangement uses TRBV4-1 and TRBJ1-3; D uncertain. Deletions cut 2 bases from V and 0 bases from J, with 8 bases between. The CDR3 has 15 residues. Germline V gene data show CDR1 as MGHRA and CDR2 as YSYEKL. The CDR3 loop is CASSQLQFSGNTIYF. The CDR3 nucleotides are TGCGCCAGCAGCCAACTACAGTTCTCTGGAAACACCATATATTTT.

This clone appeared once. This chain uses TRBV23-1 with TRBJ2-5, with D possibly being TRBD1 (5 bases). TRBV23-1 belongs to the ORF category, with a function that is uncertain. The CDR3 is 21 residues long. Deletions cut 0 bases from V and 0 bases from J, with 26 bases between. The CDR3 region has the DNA TGCGCCAGCAGTCAATCCGGTCGGGCAGGGCTACCCCTTTCGTACCAAGAGACCCAGTACTTC. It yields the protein CASSQSGRAGLPLSYQETQYF.